A single sample is the source of the 10 T cell receptor beta chains below, sequenced in a study of control samples from healthy donors and cancer patients. Measured with immunoSEQ multiplex PCR; TCRdb has only the in-frame clones, and not every one. The sample consists of about 150,000 clones, roughly 94% of them appearing once. The sample consisted of blood. These receptors were taken from a middle-aged man in good health.

V is TRBV18 and J is TRBJ2-1; 12 bases map to TRBD2. The CDR3 has 18 residues. The J segment lost 0 bases and the V segment lost 8 bases, leaving 11 bases of the junction unmatched. Germline assignment: CDR1 KGHSH and CDR2 LQKENI. The CDR3 sequence is CASTPTSGGLSSYNEQFF. CDR3 in DNA: TGTGCCAGCACGCCGACTAGCGGGGGCCTGAGCTCCTACAATGAGCAGTTCTTC.

The J gene is TRBJ1-3, the V gene TRBV3-1 (or the pseudogene TRBV3-2); D gene ambiguous. Germline-derived CDR1 and CDR2 are LGHDT and YNNKEL (reference sequence). The CDR3 length is 15 residues. The germline V and J ends were trimmed by 1 base and 4 bases, with 11 bases remaining between them. CDR3: CASSQGPFRGNTIYF. DNA of the CDR3: TGTGCCAGCAGCCAAGGGCCTTTTAGGGGAAACACCATATATTTT.

In DNA, the CDR3 is TGTGCCACCAGCAGGGACAGGGCCCGGGATTCACCCCTCCACTTT. It specifies CATSRDRARDSPLHF. This chain links TRBV15 with TRBJ1-6; 8 bases are a match to TRBD1. This CDR3 contains 15 residues. The J segment lost 8 bases and the V segment lost 3 bases, leaving 6 bases of the junction unmatched. Germline V gene sequence: CDR1 LNHNV, CDR2 YYDKDF (reference sequence).

The CDR3 protein is CASSPTPWGRDEQFF. The CDR3 bases are TGTGCCAGCAGTCCAACCCCCTGGGGCCGCGATGAGCAGTTCTTC. V usage is TRBV27 and J usage is TRBJ2-1; possibly TRBD1 for D (5 bases). CDR3 length: 15 amino acids. Trimming took 5 bases from V and 8 from J, leaving 19 bases between them. Germline values: CDR1 MNHEY, CDR2 SMNVEV (reference sequence).

A single count supports this clone. V usage is TRBV19 and J usage is TRBJ1-1, with a possible D match to TRBD1 (5 bases). The germline V gene has CDR1 LNHDA and CDR2 SQIVND (reference sequence). The V end lost 4 bases, the J end lost 5 bases, and 11 bases lay between the germline ends. The CDR3 runs 13 residues. CDR3 sequence: CASSKVQGTEAFF. In DNA, the CDR3 is TGTGCCAGTAGTAAGGTCCAGGGAACTGAAGCTTTCTTT.

The chain carries TRBV5-1 and TRBJ2-1, with 11 bases fitting TRBD2. CDR1 is SGHRS, CDR2 YFSETQ, per germline. Unmatched junction bases numbered 7, after V lost 3 bases and J lost 5 bases. This CDR3 is 16 amino acids long. The CDR3 region has the DNA TGCGCCAGCAGCTGGAACCCTAGCGGGGGGAACAATGAGCAGTTCTTC. Protein product: CASSWNPSGGNNEQFF.

The rearrangement links TRBV6-2 or TRBV6-3 to TRBJ1-2; no clear D. The CDR3 spans 12 residues. Looked up from germline, CDR1 is MNHEY and CDR2 is SVGEGT. V was shortened by 4 bases and J by 4 bases, with 7 bases between the two germline ends. CDR3 sequence reads: CASSSTIYGYTF. As DNA, the CDR3 is TGTGCCAGCAGTTCTACAATCTATGGCTACACCTTC.

The rearrangement links TRBV11-2 to TRBJ2-3; D is perhaps TRBD1 (5 bases). Germline-derived CDR1 and CDR2 are SGHAT and FQNNGV. CDR3 size: 15 residues. The ends were cut back, 1 base at V and 5 bases at J, with 13 bases in the middle. CDR3 protein: CASSLGSGQGDTQYF. The CDR3 DNA reads as TGTGCCAGCAGCTTAGGGTCTGGGCAGGGAGATACGCAGTATTTT.

The chain couples TRBV27 to TRBJ1-2; 7 bases agree with TRBD1. V lost 4 bases and J lost 7; bases outside the gene matches: 12. Germline lookup yields CDR1 MNHEY and CDR2 SMNVEV (reference sequence). The CDR3 runs to 15 residues. The CDR3, as DNA: TGTGCCAGCAGTTCCGATTACAGGGGTTATGGTGGCTACACCTTC. It codes for CASSSDYRGYGGYTF.

The V call is TRBV28, the J call TRBJ1-6, with 8 bases identical to TRBD1. Germline loops: CDR1 MDHEN, CDR2 SYDVKM. The CDR3 is 15 amino acids. Trimming cost V 3 bases and J 9 bases; bases outside gene matches: 7. CDR3: CASSFGTGTLSPLHF. For the CDR3, the DNA is TGTGCCAGCAGTTTTGGGACAGGTACGCTTTCACCCCTCCACTTT.